One sample yielded the 7 T cell receptor beta chains listed below, sequenced in a study of monozygotic twins with inflammatory bowel disease. TCRdb reanalyzed the 5' RACE reads and collapses them to one entry per CDR3 protein, without DNA. Its table records some 190,000 distinct CDR3 sequences. Sequenced material: blood. The receptors stem from a human donor with ulcerative colitis or Crohn's disease, or a healthy co-twin of an affected twin (not recorded which).

The J gene is TRBJ2-1, the V gene TRBV11-2; TCRdb's D gene call, TRBD1, goes unchecked for lack of DNA. The germline gives CDR1 SGHAT, CDR2 FQNNGV. This CDR3 has 16 residues. CDR3 region: CASSSWGDRSVYEQFF. Full variable domain (missing parts from reference TRBV11-2 and TRBJ2-1): EAGVAQSPRYKIIEKRQSVAFWCNPISGHATLYWYQQILGQGPKLLIQFQNNGVVDDSQLPKDRFSAERLKGVDSTLKIQPAKLEDSAVYLCASSSWGDRSVYEQFFGPGTRLTVL.

CDR3 region: CASSQLGSNYGYTF. This chain joins TRBV14 and TRBJ1-2. This CDR3 region has 14 residues. Germline V gives CDR1 SGHDN, CDR2 FVKESK.

V and J are TRBV12-3 or TRBV12-4 and TRBJ1-2; as DNA is missing, the TRBD1 call by TCRdb cannot be tested. This CDR3 region has 15 residues. CDR3 region: CASSLSGTASYGYTF.

The CDR3 reads CASSLGLVASYEQYF. The chain carries TRBV19 and TRBJ2-7. From germline, CDR1 is LNHDA and CDR2 SQIVND (reference sequence). The CDR3 is 15 residues long.

The rearrangement links TRBV10-3 to TRBJ2-3; the D call of TRBD1 rests on TCRdb alone, since no DNA is present to check it. Germline V CDR1 and CDR2: ENHRY, SYGVKD. The CDR3 covers 12 residues. CDR3: CATSTGADTQYF.

V usage is TRBV20-1 and J usage is TRBJ2-2; TCRdb's assignment of TRBD2 cannot be checked, as there is no DNA. The CDR3 is 16 amino acids. Germline V CDR1 and CDR2: DFQATT, SNEGSKA (reference sequence). The CDR3 loop reads CSARRPSAPNTGELFF.

The chain couples TRBV7-7 to TRBJ2-2. Germline V CDR1 and CDR2: SSHAT, FNYEAQ (reference sequence). The length of the CDR3 is 14 residues. The CDR3 region is CASSLGQHTGELFF.